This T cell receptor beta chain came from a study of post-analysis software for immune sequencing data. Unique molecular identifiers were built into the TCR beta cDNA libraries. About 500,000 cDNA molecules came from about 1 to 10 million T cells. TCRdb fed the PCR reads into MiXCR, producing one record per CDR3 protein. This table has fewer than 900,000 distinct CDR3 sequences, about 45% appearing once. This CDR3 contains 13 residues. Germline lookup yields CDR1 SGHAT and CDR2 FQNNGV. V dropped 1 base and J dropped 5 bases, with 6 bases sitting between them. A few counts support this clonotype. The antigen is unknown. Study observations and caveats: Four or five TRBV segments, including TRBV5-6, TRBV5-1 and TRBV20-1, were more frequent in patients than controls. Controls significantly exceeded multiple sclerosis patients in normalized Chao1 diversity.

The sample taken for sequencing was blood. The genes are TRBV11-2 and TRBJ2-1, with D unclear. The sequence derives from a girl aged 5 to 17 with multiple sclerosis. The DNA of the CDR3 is TGTGCCAGCAGCTTAGTCAGCCACAATGAGCAGTTCTTC. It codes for CASSLVSHNEQFF.